The 29 T cell receptor beta chains given below trace back to one sample, sequenced in a study of blood T cell repertoires in COVID-19. Assay used: immunoSEQ multiplex PCR; TCRdb lists only in-frame clones, some missing. The sample records about 200,000 clones, 70% to 90% being singletons. Sequenced: peripheral blood. Every receptor here comes from a man between 50 and 59 years old with acute or convalescent COVID-19.

This chain links TRBV6-5 with TRBJ2-2; TRBD1 is a possible D gene (6 bases). The length of the CDR3 is 15 residues. With 6 bases removed from V and 2 bases from J, the gap between germline ends came to 13 bases. Germline V CDR1 and CDR2: MNHEY, SVGAGI. CDR3 DNA: TGTGCCAGCAGGCCGGGACACCTTAACACCGGGGAGCTGTTTTTT. Translated, it gives CASRPGHLNTGELFF.

The V gene is TRBV3-1 (or the pseudogene TRBV3-2), the J gene TRBJ1-1; D possibly corresponds to TRBD1 (5 bases). The germline V gene encodes CDR1 LGHDT and CDR2 YNNKEL (reference sequence). Trimming stripped 3 bases from V and 4 bases from J, with 15 bases between. This CDR3 has 15 amino acids. CDR3: CASSQLFRGSTEAFF. CDR3 nucleotide sequence: TGTGCCAGCAGCCAGCTTTTTCGGGGGAGCACTGAAGCTTTCTTT.

This clone has more than one count but fewer than ten. The J gene is TRBJ2-2, the V gene TRBV6-5, with TRBD1 identical over 7 bases. V lost 8 bases to trimming and J lost 0 bases; unmatched junction nucleotides: 6. Germline CDR1 MNHEY, CDR2 SVGAGI. This CDR3 contains 15 residues. The chain's CDR3 is CASGTALANTGELFF. The CDR3, as DNA: TGTGCCAGCGGGACAGCCCTCGCGAACACCGGGGAGCTGTTTTTT.

This chain uses TRBV15 with TRBJ2-5; 10 bases align to TRBD2. The CDR3 spans 15 residues. The germline CDR1 and CDR2 sequences are LNHNV and YYDKDF (reference sequence). V lost 0 bases, J lost 9 bases, and 7 bases stayed unmatched. The CDR3 nucleotides are TGTGCCACCAGCAGAGATCGAGCTAGCGGGGGAGCCCAGTACTTC. Translated: CATSRDRASGGAQYF.

V is TRBV19 and J is TRBJ1-2, with unresolved D. Trimming removed 5 bases at V and 3 bases at J, with 13 bases between. CDR1 LNHDA and CDR2 SQIVND come from the germline V gene (reference sequence). CDR3 length equals 14 residues. CDR3 sequence: CASSSGRTYYGYTF. The CDR3 bases are TGTGCCAGTAGTTCCGGCAGGACTTACTATGGCTACACCTTC.

The chain combines TRBV6-6 with TRBJ1-2; TRBD1 matches at 11 bases. CDR3 size: 13 residues. Germline V gene data show CDR1 as MNHNY and CDR2 as SVGAGI (reference sequence). V was clipped by 10 bases and J by 12 bases; unmatched bases: 13. The CDR3 loop is CATRFGTGGKNTF. CDR3 nucleotide sequence: TGTGCCACCCGATTCGGGACAGGGGGGAAAAACACCTTC.

This clone was observed a single time. The chain carries TRBV7-9 and TRBJ1-2, with D unclear. The CDR3 runs to 15 residues. V shed 0 bases and J shed 4 bases, with 12 bases lying between them. Germline loops: CDR1 SEHNR, CDR2 FQNEAQ (reference sequence). The CDR3 protein is CASSLAPGNFYGYTF. The CDR3 region has the DNA TGTGCCAGCAGCTTAGCCCCAGGAAACTTCTATGGCTACACCTTC.

The genes are TRBV5-4 and TRBJ2-1; 9 bases are a match to TRBD1. With 1 base clipped from V and 7 bases from J, the junction kept 9 bases outside the gene matches. This CDR3 spans 16 amino acids. Germline V CDR1 and CDR2: SGHNT, YYREEE (reference sequence). The CDR3 sequence is CASSLRGRQGGNEQFF. The CDR3 DNA reads TGTGCCAGCAGCTTGAGGGGGAGACAGGGGGGAAATGAGCAGTTCTTC.

V is TRBV5-8 and J is TRBJ1-4; 7 nucleotides line up with TRBD1. Per the germline V gene, CDR1 is SGHTS and CDR2 is YDEGEE. V was pared by 1 base and J by 6 bases, with 18 bases of the junction left unmatched. This CDR3 spans 19 amino acids. CDR3 sequence reads: CASSLFPGYTNRGDEKLFF. CDR3 in DNA: TGTGCCAGCAGCTTGTTCCCGGGATATACTAACAGGGGAGATGAAAAACTGTTTTTT.

The J gene is TRBJ2-3, the V gene TRBV7-3; the D gene is possibly TRBD2 (5 bases). V was clipped by 5 bases and J by 0 bases, with 12 bases between them. The V gene's germline CDR1 is SGHTA and CDR2 FQGTGA. The CDR3 is 15 residues long. The CDR3 nucleotides are TGTGCCAGCAGCCCTTCAGGACTTAGCACAGATACGCAGTATTTT. It translates to CASSPSGLSTDTQYF.

The V and J genes are TRBV6-2 or TRBV6-3 and TRBJ1-4; 9 nucleotides agree with TRBD1. The germline V gene encodes CDR1 MNHEY and CDR2 SVGEGT. The CDR3 is made up of 15 amino acids. After removal of 2 bases from V and 5 bases from J, the junction contained 3 bases not matched to a gene. CDR3 DNA sequence: TGTGCCAGCAGTTACCCGACAGGGGGGAATGAAAAACTGTTTTTT. This codes for CASSYPTGGNEKLFF.

The chain links TRBV19 to TRBJ1-1, with a tentative D call TRBD1 (5 bases). Germline-derived CDR1 and CDR2 are LNHDA and SQIVND (reference sequence). The V end was cut by 3 bases, the J end by 1 base, with 12 bases between. This CDR3 has 15 residues. This CDR3 is CASSMLGQWNTEAFF. For the CDR3, the DNA is TGTGCCAGTAGTATGTTAGGACAATGGAACACTGAAGCTTTCTTT.

This chain's CDR3 is CTSKGDYNEQFF. The CDR3 DNA follows: TGCACCAGCAAAGGGGATTACAATGAGCAGTTCTTC. The rearrangement joins TRBV1 to TRBJ2-1; TRBD1 was called by the table and not checked on the DNA. TRBV1 is a pseudogene locus. CDR3 size: 12 residues.

This sequence joins TRBV7-9 and TRBJ1-1, with TRBD1 as a possible D gene (5 bases). The CDR3 is 12 amino acids. Germline CDR1 is SEHNR and CDR2 is FQNEAQ (reference sequence). V was trimmed by 3 bases and J by 6 bases, leaving 8 bases between them. The CDR3: CASSFLGPEAFF. CDR3 DNA sequence: TGTGCCAGCAGCTTCCTGGGGCCTGAAGCTTTCTTT. Looking up the rest from reference TRBV7-9 and TRBJ1-1 gives the full variable domain: DTGVSQNPRHKITKRGQNVTFRCDPISEHNRLYWYRQTLGQGPEFLTYFQNEAQLEKSRLLSDRFSAERPKGSFSTLEIQRTEQGDSAMYLCASSFLGPEAFFGQGTRLTVV.

V gene TRBV30 combines with J gene TRBJ1-1; 7 bases align to TRBD1. Germline assignment: CDR1 GTSNPN and CDR2 SVGIG (reference sequence). Trimming cost V 8 bases and J 7 bases; bases outside gene matches: 13. The CDR3 sequence is 13 residues long. The CDR3 nucleotides read TGTGCCCAAAGGGGGCGCTTTGACGGTGAAGCTTTCTTT. It is translated as CAQRGRFDGEAFF.

The chain recombines TRBV2 with TRBJ1-1, with 9 bases identical to TRBD1. CDR1 is SNHLY, CDR2 FYNNEI, per germline. Trimming took 7 bases from V and 5 from J; bases not matched to a gene: 8. This CDR3 comprises 14 residues. CDR3 nucleotides: TGTGCCAGCACTATGGACAGGGGAAGAACTGAAGCTTTCTTT. It is translated as CASTMDRGRTEAFF.

The gene calls are TRBV2 and TRBJ1-2; D may be TRBD1 (6 bases). This CDR3 contains 15 residues. The ends were cut back, 4 bases at V and 6 bases at J, with 18 bases in the middle. Germline V lookup: CDR1 SNHLY, CDR2 FYNNEI. CDR3 nucleotides: TGTGCCAGCAGTGGGGGTGGGGGCCTGTGGGATGGCTACACCTTC. Translating gives CASSGGGGLWDGYTF.

The genes are TRBV6-5 and TRBJ1-1; 7 bases match TRBD1. Losses at the gene ends were 4 bases for V and 10 bases for J; bases not matched to a gene: 9. CDR1 and CDR2 from the germline V gene are MNHEY and SVGAGI. The CDR3 length is 13 residues. The CDR3 coding sequence is TGTGCCAGCAGTTCCAGTATCGCAGGGGGAGCTTTCTTT. It is translated as CASSSSIAGGAFF.

The V call is TRBV6-1, the J call TRBJ2-5; tentatively, D is TRBD1 (5 bases). V was pared by 4 bases and J by 1 base, with 19 bases between. Germline CDR1 MNHNS, CDR2 SASEGT. This CDR3 contains 17 residues. This CDR3 is CASSGAGWFGVQETQYF. In nucleotides, the CDR3 is TGTGCCAGCAGTGGGGCAGGGTGGTTTGGGGTCCAAGAGACCCAGTACTTC.

The V call is TRBV5-8, the J call TRBJ1-1; 8 nucleotides match TRBD1. CDR1 is SGHTS and CDR2 is YDEGEE in the germline V gene. CDR3 size: 15 residues. V was pared by 4 bases and J by 0 bases, with 5 bases of the junction left unmatched. The CDR3 DNA sequence: TGTGCCAGCAGCCGCTGGACAGGGATGAACACTGAAGCTTTCTTT. Protein sequence: CASSRWTGMNTEAFF.

This clone was recorded a few times. The CDR3 bases are TGCGCCAGCAGCTCCCGGGACAGGGGTCTCGAGCAGTACTTC. It encodes CASSSRDRGLEQYF. V usage is TRBV5-1 and J usage is TRBJ2-7; 10 bases fit TRBD1. This CDR3 spans 14 amino acids. In germline, CDR1 is SGHRS, CDR2 YFSETQ. Unmatched junction bases numbered 6, after V lost 3 bases and J lost 6 bases.

This chain connects TRBV3-1 (or the pseudogene TRBV3-2) to TRBJ2-7, with TRBD2 matching over 8 bases. Unmatched junction bases numbered 5, after V lost 3 bases and J lost 7 bases. The germline gives CDR1 LGHDT, CDR2 YNNKEL (reference sequence). There are 13 residues in the CDR3. The CDR3 DNA reads as TGTGCCAGCAGCCACGGGGGGGTCGAGGAGCAGTACTTC. Amino acids: CASSHGGVEEQYF.

The chain uses TRBV6-1 and TRBJ2-5; 8 bases are a match to TRBD1. The CDR3 has 15 residues. Trimming took 2 bases from V and 4 from J; bases not matched to a gene: 6. The germline V gene has CDR1 MNHNS and CDR2 SASEGT. The CDR3 sequence is CASSEQGAEPETQYF. CDR3 coding DNA: TGTGCCAGCAGTGAACAGGGGGCTGAGCCAGAGACCCAGTACTTC.

This chain links TRBV18 with TRBJ1-1, with TRBD1 matching 8 bases. Trimming took 5 bases from V and 4 from J; bases not matched to a gene: 6. Germline loops: CDR1 KGHSH, CDR2 LQKENI. This CDR3 has 14 amino acids. DNA of the CDR3: TGTGCCAGCTCAGTAGGACAGGGATCCACTGAAGCTTTCTTT. It codes for CASSVGQGSTEAFF.

This chain uses TRBV5-1 with TRBJ2-3, with 10 bases identical to TRBD2. Germline V lookup: CDR1 SGHRS, CDR2 YFSETQ. V lost 9 bases to trimming and J lost 2 bases; unmatched junction nucleotides: 6. This CDR3 region has 14 residues. In DNA form, the CDR3 reads TGCGCCACCCGACTAGCGGGCGTCACAGATACGCAGTATTTT. Protein: CATRLAGVTDTQYF.

The chain couples TRBV7-9 to TRBJ2-5; TRBD1 matches at 10 bases. CDR1 SEHNR and CDR2 FQNEAQ come from the germline V gene (reference sequence). Losses at the gene ends were 3 bases for V and 4 bases for J; bases not matched to a gene: 5. This CDR3 comprises 15 residues. Written as DNA, the CDR3 is TGTGCCAGCAGCTTTGTACGGACAGGGGGAGAGACCCAGTACTTC. The encoded protein is CASSFVRTGGETQYF.

V is TRBV10-2 and J is TRBJ2-3, with TRBD2 identical over 7 bases. The germline gives CDR1 WSHSY, CDR2 SAAADI. This CDR3 contains 16 residues. V was pared by 8 bases and J by 5 bases, with 16 bases of the junction left unmatched. The CDR3: CASGINRASGRDTQYF. The CDR3 DNA reads TGCGCCAGCGGAATAAACCGGGCTAGCGGACGAGATACGCAGTATTTT.

This clone was counted a few times. The chain recombines TRBV6-5 with TRBJ1-3; D unresolved. Germline V gives CDR1 MNHEY, CDR2 SVGAGI. This CDR3 has 11 amino acids. The V gene lost 7 bases and the J gene lost 4 bases, with 5 bases spanning the gap. CDR3 in DNA: TGTGCCAGCATTCGGGGAAACACCATATATTTT. It is translated as CASIRGNTIYF.

V usage is TRBV15 and J usage is TRBJ2-7, with D possibly being TRBD2 (7 bases). This CDR3 contains 12 residues. Per germline, CDR1 LNHNV and CDR2 YYDKDF (reference sequence). V was pared by 2 bases and J by 9 bases, with 11 bases between. CDR3 nucleotide sequence: TGTGCCACCAGCAGAAACAGGGAGGGGCAGTACTTC. Translated: CATSRNREGQYF.